The rows below give T cell receptor beta chains drawn from one sample of a study of T cell responses to AZD1222 COVID-19 vaccine. Profiling relied on immunoSEQ multiplex PCR, and the TCRdb table lists in-frame clones only, not all of them. The profile shows roughly 120,000 clones, roughly 90% of them singletons. This specimen consisted of peripheral blood, obtained on day 0 of AZD1222 vaccination. These receptors all come from an adult in good health. CDR3s include the opening cysteine and the closing phenylalanine or tryptophan. The D gene is left open where the match is weak.

TRBV19,TRBD1,TRBJ1-2,CASSIGQGDYGYTF,TGTGCCAGTAGTATCGGACAGGGGGACTATGGCTACACCTTC
TRBV4-2,-,TRBJ2-7,CASSQEGPAGTVGEQYF,TGTGCCAGCAGCCAAGAGGGGCCAGCAGGGACGGTCGGCGAGCAGTACTTC
TRBV6-5,TRBD2,TRBJ2-3,CASISTSGGDTQYF,TGTGCCAGCATCTCGACTAGCGGGGGAGATACGCAGTATTTT
TRBV5-5,-,TRBJ2-2,CASSFLRLPNTGELFF,TGTGCCAGCAGCTTCTTGCGGCTACCGAACACCGGGGAGCTGTTTTTT
TRBV16,-,TRBJ2-5,CASSQSTGQETQYF,TGTGCCAGCAGCCAATCCACGGGCCAAGAGACCCAGTACTTC
TRBV29-1,-,TRBJ1-1,CSVRLGGLTEAFF,TGCAGCGTCCGATTGGGGGGTTTGACTGAAGCTTTCTTT
TRBV19,TRBD1,TRBJ1-1,CASSIEGGSEAFF,TGTGCCAGTAGTATAGAAGGGGGCTCTGAAGCTTTCTTT
TRBV7-9,TRBD1,TRBJ2-3,CASSPGQGRGTDTQYF,TGTGCCAGCAGCCCCGGACAGGGGCGCGGCACAGATACGCAGTATTTT
TRBV10-3,-,TRBJ2-5,CAISESRQQETQYF,TGTGCCATCAGTGAGTCGAGACAGCAAGAGACCCAGTACTTC
TRBV5-5,-,TRBJ1-1,CASSLYREGTEAFF,TGTGCCAGCAGCTTGTACAGGGAGGGCACTGAAGCTTTCTTT
TRBV15,-,TRBJ1-2,CATSRVANGYTF,TGTGCCACCAGCAGAGTTGCTAATGGCTACACCTTC
TRBV4-2,-,TRBJ1-2,CASSRSGDYGYTF,TGTGCCAGCAGCCGGTCAGGGGACTATGGCTACACCTTC
TRBV14,TRBD1,TRBJ1-4,CASSQGKRRGRGNEKLFF,TGTGCCAGCAGCCAAGGGAAGAGAAGGGGGCGGGGTAATGAAAAACTGTTTTTT
TRBV6-5,-,TRBJ1-2,CASSRPGRLSGGYTF,TGTGCCAGCAGCCGTCCAGGGCGGTTATCGGGTGGCTACACCTTC
TRBV5-4,TRBD1,TRBJ2-5,CASSSAQGARETQYF,TGTGCCAGCAGCTCGGCACAGGGGGCGAGGGAGACCCAGTACTTC
TRBV3-1/TRBV3-2,-,TRBJ1-2,CASSHDGNYGYTF,TGTGCCAGCAGCCATGACGGTAACTATGGCTACACCTTC
TRBV6-5,TRBD2,TRBJ2-7,CASSSGTRRYEQYF,TGTGCCAGCAGTTCCGGGACTAGGCGCTACGAGCAGTACTTC
TRBV4-3,TRBD2,TRBJ2-2,CASSQEPIRLAGGGELFF,TGCGCCAGCAGCCAAGAGCCAATCCGACTAGCGGGAGGTGGGGAGCTGTTTTTT
TRBV7-6,TRBD2,TRBJ2-5,CASSLDRGPGLAGVKTQYF,TGTGCCAGCAGCTTAGATCGTGGTCCGGGACTAGCGGGAGTGAAGACCCAGTACTTC